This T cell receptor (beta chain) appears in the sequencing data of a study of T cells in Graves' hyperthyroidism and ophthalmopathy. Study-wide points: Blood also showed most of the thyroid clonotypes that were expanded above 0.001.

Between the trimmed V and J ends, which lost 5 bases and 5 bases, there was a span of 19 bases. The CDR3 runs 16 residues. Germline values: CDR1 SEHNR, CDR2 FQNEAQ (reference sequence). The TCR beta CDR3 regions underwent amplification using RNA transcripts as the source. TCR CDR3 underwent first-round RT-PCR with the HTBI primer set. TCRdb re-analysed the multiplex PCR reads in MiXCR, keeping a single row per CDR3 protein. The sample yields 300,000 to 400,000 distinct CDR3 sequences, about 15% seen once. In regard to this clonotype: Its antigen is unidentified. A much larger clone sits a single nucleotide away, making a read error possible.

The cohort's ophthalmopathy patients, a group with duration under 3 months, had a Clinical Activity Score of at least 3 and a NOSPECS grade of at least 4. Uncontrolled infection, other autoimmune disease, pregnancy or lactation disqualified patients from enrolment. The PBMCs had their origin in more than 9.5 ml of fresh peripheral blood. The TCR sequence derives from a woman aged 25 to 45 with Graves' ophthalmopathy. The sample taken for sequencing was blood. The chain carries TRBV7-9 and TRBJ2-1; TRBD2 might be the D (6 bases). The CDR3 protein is CASSQEGAGLHNEQFF. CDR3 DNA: TGTGCCAGCAGCCAAGAAGGCGCGGGGCTCCACAATGAGCAGTTCTTC.